The T cell receptor beta chain under discussion was sequenced for a study of shared clonotypes between healthy human individuals. Running of the assay took place at deep level. Libraries were prepared by immunoSEQ multiplex PCR; TCRdb keeps only in-frame clonotypes and omits some of them. The data hold 400,000 to 500,000 clones, with approximately 80% observed a single time. This sequence was found in a woman in her forties in good health. Some clones in this sample may be carry-over from other donors' samples. Material for sequencing was PBMCs.

The CDR3 coding sequence is TGTGCCAGCAGCCCCCATTACCGACTAGCGGGACCCTACGAGCAGTACTTC. Residues: CASSPHYRLAGPYEQYF. The V gene is TRBV4-2, the J gene TRBJ2-7; 11 bases map to TRBD2. V was pared by 4 bases and J by 2 bases, with 10 bases of the junction left unmatched. Germline V gene sequence: CDR1 LGHNA, CDR2 YNFKEQ. The CDR3 contains 17 residues.